This T cell receptor (beta chain) was sequenced in a study of cytomegalovirus exposure and HLA in healthy donors. In the study overall: A previous analysis identified 117 million unique TCR beta sequences derived from roughly 180 million T cells.

In germline, CDR1 is SGHKS, CDR2 YYEKEE (reference sequence). There are 13 residues in the CDR3. The V end lost 0 bases, the J end lost 9 bases, and 10 bases lay between the germline ends. The PCR used 60 Vbeta and 13 Jbeta primers. The protocol was immunoSEQ multiplex PCR, while the TCRdb copy is restricted to in-frame clones and leaves out a portion. Altogether 220,000 or so clones are present, around 75% being singletons, with the ten largest covering under 2%. Sequences were obtained from PBMCs. This TCR came from a woman in her thirties in good health and CMV-seronegative. The chain couples TRBV5-5 to TRBJ1-5, with D uncertain. The CDR3 nucleotides are TGTGCCAGCAGCTTGGGAGGGTTGTCGCCCCAGCATTTT. This sequence encodes CASSLGGLSPQHF.